These T cell receptor beta chains were read from a single sample in a study of regulatory T cells in long-lasting Graves disease. Each CDR3 protein gets one entry after TCRdb re-called the multiplex PCR reads with MiXCR. The data show 350,000 to 450,000 distinct CDR3 sequences, with approximately 15% seen just once and approximately 7.8% held by the top ten. The same data also contributed to another study, on T cells in Graves' hyperthyroidism and ophthalmopathy.

Specimen: peripheral blood mononuclear cells (PBMCs), collected at new diagnosis, from a patient treated with antithyroid drugs. The receptors here all came from a woman in her 40s with Graves disease. CDR3s include the opening cysteine and the closing phenylalanine or tryptophan. Size tells how often a clone was seen (once, few, many) or the class of an expanded clone, and some rows leave it out.

CAWQGTGNSPLHF,TRBJ1-6,TRBV30,many
CASSIDRGGRRYEQYF,TRBJ2-7,TRBV19,many
CASSLDRTPGNGSYNEQFF,TRBJ2-1,TRBV7-8,-
CASSPTSGPEQFF,TRBJ2-1,TRBV2,-
CASSFNGFSYEQYF,TRBJ2-7,TRBV27,many
CASSLDRLNQPQHF,TRBJ1-5,TRBV18,few
CASSPQGNNQPQHF,TRBJ1-5,TRBV18,-
CSASYPGDSTDTQYF,TRBJ2-3,TRBV20-1,-
CATSAAPGGEETQYF,TRBJ2-5,TRBV24-1,many
CASSLDVNQPQHF,TRBJ1-5,TRBV2,many
CVSNQVSPDRANYGYTF,TRBJ1-2,TRBV4-3,-
CASSAGTDPLNIQYF,TRBJ2-4,TRBV6-2/TRBV6-3,few
CSARGQGGSNEKLFF,TRBJ1-4,TRBV20-1,many
CASSEVWDGRLRPDTQYF,TRBJ2-3,TRBV6-2/TRBV6-3,many
CAWNPAGRLLEAFF,TRBJ1-1,TRBV30,many
CASSEQGNEQYF,TRBJ2-7,TRBV6-1,-
CASSATIVQFNEKLFF,TRBJ1-4,TRBV9,few
CASSRTEQGLGNEQFF,TRBJ2-1,TRBV4-1,-
CSARVMGLAGGGGTGELFF,TRBJ2-2,TRBV20-1,-
CAISASLAGRKTDTQYF,TRBJ2-3,TRBV10-3,few
CASSPTSGRNEQFF,TRBJ2-1,TRBV3-1,many
CASTLRVSRSAEAFF,TRBJ1-1,TRBV28,few
CASSPNFSDEQFF,TRBJ2-1,TRBV7-9,-
CASSLGREGLFEQFF,TRBJ2-1,TRBV9,many
CASSYPLREGDQPQHF,TRBJ1-5,TRBV6-2/TRBV6-3,many
CASSRASGSVTDTQYF,TRBJ2-3,TRBV18,many
CASSLGSGREQFF,TRBJ2-1,TRBV11-2,many
CASSPDRHTDTQYF,TRBJ2-3,TRBV7-3,many
CASGPRLDDSYNEQFF,TRBJ2-1,TRBV9,few
CASSQDPGVQETQYF,TRBJ2-5,TRBV4-2,many
CASSSSSSLQGIDGYTF,TRBJ1-2,TRBV11-3,many
CASSSGTLKTFF,TRBJ2-1,TRBV5-6,-
CASSLKGHGTEAFF,TRBJ1-1,TRBV7-9,many
CASSTRQGGNEKLFF,TRBJ1-4,TRBV27,many
CASRFGTGGSGEQYF,TRBJ2-7,TRBV6-2/TRBV6-3,-
CASSPGTVEQYF,TRBJ2-7,TRBV12-3/TRBV12-4,many
CATSGGFAEAFF,TRBJ1-1,TRBV12-3/TRBV12-4,many
CASSPNPPVAGGYEQYF,TRBJ2-7,TRBV7-2,few
CASSLALAYEQYF,TRBJ2-7,TRBV7-9,many
CASRTSRGIGELFF,TRBJ2-2,TRBV7-3,many
CASSPQASSSYEQYF,TRBJ2-7,TRBV6-1,-
CASSPDGTRYEQYF,TRBJ2-7,TRBV11-2,many
CSVERQGDQYF,TRBJ2-5,TRBV29-1,many
CASSSRAFSGNTIYF,TRBJ1-3,TRBV7-8,many
CSAPQPGLGFGEQYF,TRBJ2-7,TRBV20-1,many
CASSLGSTYEQYF,TRBJ2-7,TRBV11-2,many
CATNRRNRNSGNTIYF,TRBJ1-3,TRBV4-1,-
CASSPRTSGTYNEQFF,TRBJ2-1,TRBV11-3,many
CASSRTGQETQYF,TRBJ2-5,TRBV18,many
CASRGSGTSSPDTQYF,TRBJ2-3,TRBV27,many
CASSLGGPSNEQFF,TRBJ2-1,TRBV5-1,many
CATSITGLRTDTQYF,TRBJ2-3,TRBV15,few
CASSTKQGAKDSPLHF,TRBJ1-6,TRBV27,-